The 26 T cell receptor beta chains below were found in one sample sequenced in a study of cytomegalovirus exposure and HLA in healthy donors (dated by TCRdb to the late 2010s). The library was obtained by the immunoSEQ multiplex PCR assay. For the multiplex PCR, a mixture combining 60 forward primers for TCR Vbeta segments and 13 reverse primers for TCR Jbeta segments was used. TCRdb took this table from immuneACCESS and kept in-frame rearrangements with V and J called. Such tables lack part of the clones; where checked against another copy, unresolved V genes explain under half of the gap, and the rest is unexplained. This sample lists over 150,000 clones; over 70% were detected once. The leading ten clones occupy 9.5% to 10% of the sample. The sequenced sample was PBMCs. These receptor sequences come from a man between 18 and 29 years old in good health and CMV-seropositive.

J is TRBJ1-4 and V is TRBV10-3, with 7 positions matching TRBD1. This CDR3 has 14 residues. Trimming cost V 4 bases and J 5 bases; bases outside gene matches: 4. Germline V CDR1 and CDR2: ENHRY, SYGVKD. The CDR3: CAISGEGANEKLFF. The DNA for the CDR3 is TGTGCCATCAGTGGCGAGGGGGCCAATGAAAAACTGTTTTTT.

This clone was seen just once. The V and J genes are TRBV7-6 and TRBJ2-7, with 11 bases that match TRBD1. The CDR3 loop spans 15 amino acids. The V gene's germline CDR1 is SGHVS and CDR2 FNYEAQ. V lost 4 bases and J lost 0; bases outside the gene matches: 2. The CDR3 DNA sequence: TGTGCCAGCAGCTCGGGACAGGGGGGCTCCTACGAGCAGTACTTC. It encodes CASSSGQGGSYEQYF.

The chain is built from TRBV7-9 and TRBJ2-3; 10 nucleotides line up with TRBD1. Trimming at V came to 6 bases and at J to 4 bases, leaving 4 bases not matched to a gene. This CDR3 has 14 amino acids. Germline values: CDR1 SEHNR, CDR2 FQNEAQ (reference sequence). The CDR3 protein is CASRSGQGSDTQYF. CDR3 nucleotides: TGTGCCAGCAGATCGGGACAGGGGTCAGATACGCAGTATTTT.

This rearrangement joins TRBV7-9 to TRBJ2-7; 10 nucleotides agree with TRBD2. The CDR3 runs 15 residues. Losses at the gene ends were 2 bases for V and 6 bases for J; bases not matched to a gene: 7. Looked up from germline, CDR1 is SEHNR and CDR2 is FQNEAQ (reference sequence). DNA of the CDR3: TGTGCCAGCAGCTTACCCCTAGCGGGAGAATCCGAGCAGTACTTC. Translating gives CASSLPLAGESEQYF.

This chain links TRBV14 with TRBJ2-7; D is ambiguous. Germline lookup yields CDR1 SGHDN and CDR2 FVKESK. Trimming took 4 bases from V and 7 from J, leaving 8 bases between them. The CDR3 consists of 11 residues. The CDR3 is CASSLSREQYF. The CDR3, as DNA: TGTGCCAGCAGCCTATCCAGAGAGCAGTACTTC.

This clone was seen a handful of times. CDR3 residues: CASITGGRETQYF. CDR3 DNA: TGTGCCAGTATTACAGGGGGCCGAGAGACCCAGTACTTC. The chain links TRBV6-1 to TRBJ2-5, with TRBD1 matching 9 bases. The germline CDR1 and CDR2 sequences are MNHNS and SASEGT. V gave up 9 bases and J gave up 4 bases; unmatched junction bases: 6. The CDR3 totals 13 residues.

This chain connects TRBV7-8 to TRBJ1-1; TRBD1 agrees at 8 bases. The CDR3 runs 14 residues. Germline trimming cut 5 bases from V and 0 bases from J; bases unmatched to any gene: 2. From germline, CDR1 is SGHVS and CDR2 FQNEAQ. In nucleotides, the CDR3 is TGTGCCAGCAGCCCGGACAGGGTGAACACTGAAGCTTTCTTT. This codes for CASSPDRVNTEAFF.

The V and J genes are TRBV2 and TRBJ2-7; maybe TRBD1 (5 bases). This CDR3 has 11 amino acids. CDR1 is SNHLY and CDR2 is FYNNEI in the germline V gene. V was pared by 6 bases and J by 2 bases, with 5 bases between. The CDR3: CASRTAYEQYF. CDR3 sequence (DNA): TGTGCCAGCAGGACAGCCTACGAGCAGTACTTC.

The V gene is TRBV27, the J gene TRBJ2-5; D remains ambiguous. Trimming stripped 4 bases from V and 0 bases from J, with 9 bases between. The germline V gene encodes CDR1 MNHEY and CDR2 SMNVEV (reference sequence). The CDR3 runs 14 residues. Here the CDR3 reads CASSSTRYQETQYF. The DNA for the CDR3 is TGTGCCAGCAGTTCCACCAGGTACCAAGAGACCCAGTACTTC.

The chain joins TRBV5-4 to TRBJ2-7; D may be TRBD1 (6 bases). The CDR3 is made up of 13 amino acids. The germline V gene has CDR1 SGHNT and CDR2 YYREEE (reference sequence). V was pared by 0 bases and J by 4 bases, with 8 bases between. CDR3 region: CASSLETGYEQYF. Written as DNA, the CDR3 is TGTGCCAGCAGCTTGGAGACAGGATACGAGCAGTACTTC.

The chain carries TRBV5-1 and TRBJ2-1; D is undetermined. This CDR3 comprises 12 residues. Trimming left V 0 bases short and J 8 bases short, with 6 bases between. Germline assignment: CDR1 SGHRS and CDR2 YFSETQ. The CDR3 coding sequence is TGCGCCAGCAGCTTGGGGTCGGATGAGCAGTTCTTC. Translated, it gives CASSLGSDEQFF.

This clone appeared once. The CDR3 region is CASSRDSLTGELFF. The DNA for the CDR3 is TGTGCCAGCAGCCGGGACTCCCTCACCGGGGAGCTGTTTTTT. This chain connects TRBV7-2 to TRBJ2-2, with a tentative D call TRBD2 (6 bases). This CDR3 spans 14 amino acids. Germline assignment: CDR1 SGHTA and CDR2 FQGNSA. The germline V and J ends were trimmed by 5 bases and 4 bases, with 11 bases remaining between them.

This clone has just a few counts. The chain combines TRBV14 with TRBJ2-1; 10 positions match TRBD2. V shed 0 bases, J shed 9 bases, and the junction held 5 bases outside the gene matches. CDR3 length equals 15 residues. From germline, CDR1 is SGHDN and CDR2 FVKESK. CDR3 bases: TGTGCCAGCAGCCAAGATAGCGGGAGGCCGCGTGAGCAGTTCTTC. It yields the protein CASSQDSGRPREQFF.

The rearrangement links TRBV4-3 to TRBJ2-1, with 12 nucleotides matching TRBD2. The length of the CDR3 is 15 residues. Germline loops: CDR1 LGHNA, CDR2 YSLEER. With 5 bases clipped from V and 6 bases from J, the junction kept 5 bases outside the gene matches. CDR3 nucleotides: TGCGCCAGCAGCGCCGGGACTAGCGGGTCCAATGAGCAGTTCTTC. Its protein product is CASSAGTSGSNEQFF.

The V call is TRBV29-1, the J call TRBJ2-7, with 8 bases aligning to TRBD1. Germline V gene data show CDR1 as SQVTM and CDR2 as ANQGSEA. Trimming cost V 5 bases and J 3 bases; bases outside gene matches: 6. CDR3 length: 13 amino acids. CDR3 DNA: TGCAGCGTTACCCGGACAGGGAGCTACGAGCAGTACTTC. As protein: CSVTRTGSYEQYF.

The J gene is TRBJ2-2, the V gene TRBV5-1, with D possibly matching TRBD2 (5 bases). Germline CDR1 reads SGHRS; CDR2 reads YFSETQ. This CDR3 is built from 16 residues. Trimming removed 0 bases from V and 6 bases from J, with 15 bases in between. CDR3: CASSLVTTPGSGELFF. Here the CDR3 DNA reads TGCGCCAGCAGCTTGGTCACCACCCCGGGGTCCGGGGAGCTGTTTTTT.

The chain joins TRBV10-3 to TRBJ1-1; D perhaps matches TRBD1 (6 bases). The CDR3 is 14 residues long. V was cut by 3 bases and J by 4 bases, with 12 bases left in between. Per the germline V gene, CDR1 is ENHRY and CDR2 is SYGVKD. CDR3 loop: CAISDSRGPTEAFF. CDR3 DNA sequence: TGTGCCATCAGTGATTCGCGGGGGCCCACTGAAGCTTTCTTT.

CDR3 region: CASSEGTAGFGYNEQFF. The CDR3 coding sequence is TGTGCCAGCAGTGAAGGTACCGCGGGGTTTGGGTACAATGAGCAGTTCTTC. The rearrangement links TRBV6-1 to TRBJ2-1; tentatively, D is TRBD2 (6 bases). With 1 base removed from V and 4 bases from J, the gap between germline ends came to 17 bases. The CDR3 sequence is 17 residues long. CDR1 is MNHNS and CDR2 is SASEGT in the germline V gene.

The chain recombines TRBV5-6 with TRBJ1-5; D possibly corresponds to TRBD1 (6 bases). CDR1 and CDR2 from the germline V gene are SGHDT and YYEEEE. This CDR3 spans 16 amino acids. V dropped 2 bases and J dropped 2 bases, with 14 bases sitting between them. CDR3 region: CASSLGGTTGNQPQHF. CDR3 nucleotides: TGTGCCAGCAGCTTAGGGGGGACTACGGGCAATCAGCCCCAGCATTTT.

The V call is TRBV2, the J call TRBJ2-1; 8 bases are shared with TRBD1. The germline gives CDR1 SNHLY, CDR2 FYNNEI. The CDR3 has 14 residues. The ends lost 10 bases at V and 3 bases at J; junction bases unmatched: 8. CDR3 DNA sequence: TGTGCCACAACCAAGGGACAGGTCTACAATGAGCAGTTCTTC. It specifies CATTKGQVYNEQFF.

The CDR3 DNA reads as TGTGCCAGTCAGGCAGGGAGGGGGGCTGAAGCTTTCTTT. Translating gives CASQAGRGAEAFF. J is TRBJ1-1 and V is TRBV19; D might be TRBD1 (6 bases). V was trimmed by 8 bases and J by 6 bases, leaving 16 bases between them. The CDR3 length is 13 residues. The germline V gene encodes CDR1 LNHDA and CDR2 SQIVND (reference sequence).

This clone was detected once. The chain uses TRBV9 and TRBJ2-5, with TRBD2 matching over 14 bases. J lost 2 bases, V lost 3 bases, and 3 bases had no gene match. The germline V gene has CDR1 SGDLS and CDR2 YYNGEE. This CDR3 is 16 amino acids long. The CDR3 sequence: CASSGRLAGGQETQYF. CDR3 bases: TGTGCCAGCAGCGGCCGACTAGCGGGGGGGCAAGAGACCCAGTACTTC.

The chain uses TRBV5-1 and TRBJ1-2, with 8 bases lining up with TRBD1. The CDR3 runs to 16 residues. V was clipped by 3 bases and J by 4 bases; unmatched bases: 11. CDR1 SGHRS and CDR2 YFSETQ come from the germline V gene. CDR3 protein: CASSSQSIGTGYGYTF. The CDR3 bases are TGCGCCAGCAGCTCGCAAAGCATTGGGACAGGCTATGGCTACACCTTC.

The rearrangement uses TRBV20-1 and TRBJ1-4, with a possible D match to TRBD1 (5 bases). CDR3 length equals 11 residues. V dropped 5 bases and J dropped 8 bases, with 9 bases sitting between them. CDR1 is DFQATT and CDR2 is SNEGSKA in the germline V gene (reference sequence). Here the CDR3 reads CSAEKGEKLFF. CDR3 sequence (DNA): TGCAGTGCTGAAAAGGGGGAAAAACTGTTTTTT.

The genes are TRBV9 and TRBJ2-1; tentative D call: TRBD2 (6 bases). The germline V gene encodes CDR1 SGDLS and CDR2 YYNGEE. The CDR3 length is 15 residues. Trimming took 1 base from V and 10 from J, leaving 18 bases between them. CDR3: CASSVLLAGGEEQFF. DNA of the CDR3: TGTGCCAGCAGCGTACTACTAGCCGGGGGTGAAGAGCAGTTCTTC.

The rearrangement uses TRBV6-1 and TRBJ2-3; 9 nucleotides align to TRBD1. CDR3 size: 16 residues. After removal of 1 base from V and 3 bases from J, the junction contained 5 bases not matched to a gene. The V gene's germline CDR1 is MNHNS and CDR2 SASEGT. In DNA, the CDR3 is TGTGCCAGCAGTGAAGTACAGGGGGCTGTGACAGATACGCAGTATTTT. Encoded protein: CASSEVQGAVTDTQYF.